The clone carrying this T cell receptor (beta chain) appeared a few times. Its antigen is currently unknown. This specimen comes from a study of blood T cells in healthy people across ages. Regarding the study as a whole: Significant beta diversity loss was already apparent by age approximately 37, declining roughly linearly. Changes seen in expanded clonotypes were possibly confounded by donor CMV status left unknown.

With a J-beta primer mix and a sample-barcoded 5' primer, a second PCR ran about 6 to 11 cycles. All cDNA molecules were each tagged by a template-switch adaptor with 12 random nucleotides. TCRdb re-derived calls from the 5' RACE reads in MiXCR, one entry per CDR3 protein. The table lists 1,500,000 or so distinct CDR3 sequences, approximately 43% of them singletons, with less than 5% in the top ten. Trimming pared 11 bases from V and 3 bases from J, leaving 11 bases between. CDR1 is MNHEY, CDR2 SVGAGI, per germline. The CDR3 has 13 amino acids. Extracted total RNA amounted to at least 5.5 micrograms for each sample.

This receptor was obtained from a woman between 18 and 30 years old in good health. Material for sequencing was blood. The chain is built from TRBV6-5 and TRBJ1-6, with a possible D match to TRBD1 (5 bases). The CDR3 sequence: CAGGGNYNSPLHF. The DNA of the CDR3 is TGTGCCGGGGGGGGAAACTATAATTCACCCCTCCACTTT.